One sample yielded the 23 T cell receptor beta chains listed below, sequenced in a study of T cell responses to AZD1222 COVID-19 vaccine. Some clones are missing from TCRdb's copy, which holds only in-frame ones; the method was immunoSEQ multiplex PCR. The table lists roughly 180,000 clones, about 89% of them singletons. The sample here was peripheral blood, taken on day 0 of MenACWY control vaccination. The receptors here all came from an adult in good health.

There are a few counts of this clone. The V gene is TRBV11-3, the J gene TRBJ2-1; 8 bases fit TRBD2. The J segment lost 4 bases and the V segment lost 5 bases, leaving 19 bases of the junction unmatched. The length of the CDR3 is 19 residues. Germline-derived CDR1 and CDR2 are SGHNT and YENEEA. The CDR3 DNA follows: TGTGCCAGCAGCCCCCAGACAGGCGGCCGCGGGGGGCCTTACAATGAGCAGTTCTTC. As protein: CASSPQTGGRGGPYNEQFF.

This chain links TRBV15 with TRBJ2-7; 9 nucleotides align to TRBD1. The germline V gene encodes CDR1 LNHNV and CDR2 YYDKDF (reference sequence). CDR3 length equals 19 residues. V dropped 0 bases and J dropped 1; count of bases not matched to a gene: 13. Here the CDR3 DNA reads TGTGCCACCAGCAGAGATTGGACAGGGGTAAGATCTTTTTCCTACGAGCAGTACTTC. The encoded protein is CATSRDWTGVRSFSYEQYF.

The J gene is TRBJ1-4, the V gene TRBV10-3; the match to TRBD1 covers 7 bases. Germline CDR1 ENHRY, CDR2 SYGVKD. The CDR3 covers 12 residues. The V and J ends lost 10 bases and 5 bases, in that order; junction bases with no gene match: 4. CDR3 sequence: CATTGDNEKLFF. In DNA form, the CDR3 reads TGTGCCACCACAGGGGACAATGAAAAACTGTTTTTT.

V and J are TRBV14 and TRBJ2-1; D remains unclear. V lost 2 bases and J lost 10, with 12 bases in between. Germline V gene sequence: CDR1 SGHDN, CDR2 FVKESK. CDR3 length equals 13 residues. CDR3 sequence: CASSQSRFREQFF. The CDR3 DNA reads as TGTGCCAGCAGCCAATCTCGCTTTCGGGAGCAGTTCTTC.

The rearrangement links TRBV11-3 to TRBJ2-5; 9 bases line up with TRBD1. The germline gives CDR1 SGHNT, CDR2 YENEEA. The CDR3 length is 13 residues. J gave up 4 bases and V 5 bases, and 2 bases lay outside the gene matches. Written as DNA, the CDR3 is TGTGCCAGCAGCCCGGACAGGGGAGAGACCCAGTACTTC. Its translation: CASSPDRGETQYF.

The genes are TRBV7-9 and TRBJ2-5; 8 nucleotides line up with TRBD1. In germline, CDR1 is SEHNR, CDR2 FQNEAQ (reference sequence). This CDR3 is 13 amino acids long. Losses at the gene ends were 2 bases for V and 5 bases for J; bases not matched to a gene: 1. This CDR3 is CASSLQGAETQYF. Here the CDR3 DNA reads TGTGCCAGCAGCTTACAGGGGGCTGAGACCCAGTACTTC.

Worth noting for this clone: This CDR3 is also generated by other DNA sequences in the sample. CDR3 amino acids: CASSLDRANTEAFF. DNA of the CDR3: TGCGCCAGCAGCCTGGACAGGGCTAACACTGAAGCTTTCTTT. The rearrangement joins TRBV5-1 to TRBJ1-1; 8 bases match TRBD1. With 4 bases clipped from V and 2 bases from J, the junction kept 4 bases outside the gene matches. CDR1 is SGHRS and CDR2 is YFSETQ in the germline V gene. The CDR3 contains 14 residues.

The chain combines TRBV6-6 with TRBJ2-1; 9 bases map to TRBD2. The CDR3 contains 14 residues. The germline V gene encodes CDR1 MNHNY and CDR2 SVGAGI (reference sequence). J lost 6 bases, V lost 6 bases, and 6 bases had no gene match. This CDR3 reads CASRPGGGANEQFF. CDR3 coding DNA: TGTGCCAGCAGGCCTGGCGGGGGGGCCAATGAGCAGTTCTTC.

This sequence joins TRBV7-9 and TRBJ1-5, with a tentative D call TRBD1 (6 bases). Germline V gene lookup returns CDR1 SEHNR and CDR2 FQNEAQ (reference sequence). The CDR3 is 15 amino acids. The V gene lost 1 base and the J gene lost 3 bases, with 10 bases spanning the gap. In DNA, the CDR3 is TGTGCCAGCAGCTTAGGACAGGCCTCCAATCAGCCCCAGCATTTT. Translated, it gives CASSLGQASNQPQHF. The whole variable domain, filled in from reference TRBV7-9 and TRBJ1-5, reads DTGVSQNPRHKITKRGQNVTFRCDPISEHNRLYWYRQTLGQGPEFLTYFQNEAQLEKSRLLSDRFSAERPKGSFSTLEIQRTEQGDSAMYLCASSLGQASNQPQHFGDGTRLSIL.

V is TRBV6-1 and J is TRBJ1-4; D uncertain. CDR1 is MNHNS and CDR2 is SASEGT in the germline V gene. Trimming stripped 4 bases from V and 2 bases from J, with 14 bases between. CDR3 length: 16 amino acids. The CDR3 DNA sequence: TGTGCCAGCAGTGCTAGCAGCGCCAGCACTAATGAAAAACTGTTTTTT. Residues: CASSASSASTNEKLFF.

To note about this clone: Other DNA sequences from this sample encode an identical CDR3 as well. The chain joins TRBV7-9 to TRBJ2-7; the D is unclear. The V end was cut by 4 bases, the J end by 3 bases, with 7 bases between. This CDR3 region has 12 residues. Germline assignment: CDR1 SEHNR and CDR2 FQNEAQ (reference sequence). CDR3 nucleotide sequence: TGTGCCAGCAGCTCCGGTCTCTACGAGCAGTACTTC. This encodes CASSSGLYEQYF.

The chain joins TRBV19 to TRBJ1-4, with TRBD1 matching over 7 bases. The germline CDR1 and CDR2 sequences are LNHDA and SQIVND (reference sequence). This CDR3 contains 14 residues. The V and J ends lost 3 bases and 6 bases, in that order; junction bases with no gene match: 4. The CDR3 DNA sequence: TGTGCCAGTAGTATTACAGGGGTGGATGAAAAACTGTTTTTT. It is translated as CASSITGVDEKLFF.

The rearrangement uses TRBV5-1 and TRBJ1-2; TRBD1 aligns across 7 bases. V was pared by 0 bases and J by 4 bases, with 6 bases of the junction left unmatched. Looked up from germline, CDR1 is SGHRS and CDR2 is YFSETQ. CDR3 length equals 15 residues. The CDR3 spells CASSLAEGAGYGYTF. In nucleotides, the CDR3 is TGCGCCAGCAGCTTGGCCGAGGGGGCGGGCTATGGCTACACCTTC.

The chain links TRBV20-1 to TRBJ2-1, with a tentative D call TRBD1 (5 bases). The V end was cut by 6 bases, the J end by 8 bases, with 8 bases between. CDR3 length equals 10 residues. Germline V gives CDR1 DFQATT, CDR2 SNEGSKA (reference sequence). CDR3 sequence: CSAQGDEQFF. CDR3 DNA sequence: TGCAGTGCACAAGGGGATGAGCAGTTCTTC.

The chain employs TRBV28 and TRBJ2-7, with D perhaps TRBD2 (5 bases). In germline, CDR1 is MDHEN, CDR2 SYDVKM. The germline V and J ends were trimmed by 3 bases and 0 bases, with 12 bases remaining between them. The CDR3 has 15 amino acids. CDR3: CASSFEGRSSYEQYF. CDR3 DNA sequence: TGTGCCAGCAGTTTCGAGGGAAGAAGCTCCTACGAGCAGTACTTC.

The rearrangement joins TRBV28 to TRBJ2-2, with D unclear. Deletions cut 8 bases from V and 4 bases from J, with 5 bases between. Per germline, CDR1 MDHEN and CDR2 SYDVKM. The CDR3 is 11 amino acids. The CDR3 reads CASEVTGELFF. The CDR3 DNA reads TGTGCCAGCGAGGTCACCGGGGAGCTGTTTTTT.

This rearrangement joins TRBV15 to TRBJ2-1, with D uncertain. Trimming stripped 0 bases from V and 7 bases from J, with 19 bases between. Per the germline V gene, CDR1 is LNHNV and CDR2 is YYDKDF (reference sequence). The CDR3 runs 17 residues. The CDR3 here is CATSRDGDIINVNEQFF. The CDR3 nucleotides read TGTGCCACCAGCAGAGATGGCGACATCATAAATGTGAATGAGCAGTTCTTC.

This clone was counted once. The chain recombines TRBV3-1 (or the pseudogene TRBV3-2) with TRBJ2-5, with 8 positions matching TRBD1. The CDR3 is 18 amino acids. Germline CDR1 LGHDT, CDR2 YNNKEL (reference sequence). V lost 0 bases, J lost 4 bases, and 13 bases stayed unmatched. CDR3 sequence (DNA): TGTGCCAGCAGCCAAGAAAGTGTAATCTGGCAGGGGGCAGAGACCCAGTACTTC. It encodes CASSQESVIWQGAETQYF.

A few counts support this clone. The CDR3 reads CASSPEAGIPYEQYF. The CDR3 DNA reads as TGTGCCAGCAGTCCAGAGGCAGGGATCCCCTACGAGCAGTACTTC. V is TRBV14 and J is TRBJ2-7, with D possibly TRBD1 on 5 matching bases. The CDR3 is 15 amino acids. V lost 6 bases to trimming and J lost 2 bases, with 17 bases between them. Germline CDR1 reads SGHDN; CDR2 reads FVKESK.

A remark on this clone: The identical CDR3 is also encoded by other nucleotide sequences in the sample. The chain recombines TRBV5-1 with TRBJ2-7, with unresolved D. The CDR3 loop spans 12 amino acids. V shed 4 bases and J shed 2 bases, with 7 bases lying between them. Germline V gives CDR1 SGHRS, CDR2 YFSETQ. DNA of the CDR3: TGCGCCAGCAGCCTAGACACCTACGAGCAGTACTTC. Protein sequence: CASSLDTYEQYF. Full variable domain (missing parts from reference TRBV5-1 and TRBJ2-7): KAGVTQTPRYLIKTRGQQVTLSCSPISGHRSVSWYQQTPGQGLQFLFEYFSETQRNKGNFPGRFSGRQFSNSRSEMNVSTLELGDSALYLCASSLDTYEQYFGPGTRLTVT.

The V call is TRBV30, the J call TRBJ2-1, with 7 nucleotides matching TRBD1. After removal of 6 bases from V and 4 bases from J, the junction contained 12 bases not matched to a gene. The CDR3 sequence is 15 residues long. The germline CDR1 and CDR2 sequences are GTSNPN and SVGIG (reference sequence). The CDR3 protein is CACLAAQGNYNEQFF. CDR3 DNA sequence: TGTGCCTGCCTAGCTGCACAGGGGAATTACAATGAGCAGTTCTTC.

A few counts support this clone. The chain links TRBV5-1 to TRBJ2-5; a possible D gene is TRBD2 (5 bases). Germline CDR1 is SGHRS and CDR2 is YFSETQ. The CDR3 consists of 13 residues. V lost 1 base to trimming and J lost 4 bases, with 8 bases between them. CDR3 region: CASSLFGIETQYF. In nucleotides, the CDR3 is TGCGCCAGCAGCTTGTTCGGGATAGAGACCCAGTACTTC.

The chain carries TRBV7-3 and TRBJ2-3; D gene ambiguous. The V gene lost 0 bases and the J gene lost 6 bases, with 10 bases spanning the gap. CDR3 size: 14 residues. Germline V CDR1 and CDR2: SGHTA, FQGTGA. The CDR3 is CASSLTPAVDTQYF. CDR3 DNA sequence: TGTGCCAGCAGCTTAACGCCCGCCGTTGATACGCAGTATTTT.